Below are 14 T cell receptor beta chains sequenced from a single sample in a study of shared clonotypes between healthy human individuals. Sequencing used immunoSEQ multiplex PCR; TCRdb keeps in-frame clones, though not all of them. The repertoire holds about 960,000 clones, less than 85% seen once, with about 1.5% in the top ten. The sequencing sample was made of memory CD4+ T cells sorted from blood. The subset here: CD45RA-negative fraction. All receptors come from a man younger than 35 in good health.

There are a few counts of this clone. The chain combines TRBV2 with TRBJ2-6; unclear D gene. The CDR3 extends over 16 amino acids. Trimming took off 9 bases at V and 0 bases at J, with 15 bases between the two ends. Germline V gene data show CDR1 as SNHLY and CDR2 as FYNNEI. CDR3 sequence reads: CASRGLLGSGANVLTF. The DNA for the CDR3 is TGTGCCAGTCGTGGGCTTTTAGGCTCTGGGGCCAACGTCCTGACTTTC.

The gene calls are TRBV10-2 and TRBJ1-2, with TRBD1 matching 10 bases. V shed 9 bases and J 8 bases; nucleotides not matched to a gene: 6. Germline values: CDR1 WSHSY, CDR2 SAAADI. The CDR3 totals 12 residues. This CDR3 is CASRDRGGGYTF. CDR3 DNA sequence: TGCGCCAGTAGGGACAGGGGCGGCGGCTACACCTTC.

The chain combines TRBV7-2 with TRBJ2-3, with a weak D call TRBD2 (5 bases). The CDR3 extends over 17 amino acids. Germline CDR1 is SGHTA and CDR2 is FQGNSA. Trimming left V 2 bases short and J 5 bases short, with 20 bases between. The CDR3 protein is CASSLNLRGLAGDTQYF. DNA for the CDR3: TGTGCCAGCAGCTTAAATTTGCGAGGGCTAGCCGGAGATACGCAGTATTTT.

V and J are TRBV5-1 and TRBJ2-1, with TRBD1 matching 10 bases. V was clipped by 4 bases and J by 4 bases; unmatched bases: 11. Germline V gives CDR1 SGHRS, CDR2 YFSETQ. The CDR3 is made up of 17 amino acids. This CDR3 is CASSRRDGTGAYNEQFF. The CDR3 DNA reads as TGCGCCAGCAGCCGGAGAGATGGGACAGGGGCATACAATGAGCAGTTCTTC. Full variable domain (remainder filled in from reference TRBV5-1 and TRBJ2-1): KAGVTQTPRYLIKTRGQQVTLSCSPISGHRSVSWYQQTPGQGLQFLFEYFSETQRNKGNFPGRFSGRQFSNSRSEMNVSTLELGDSALYLCASSRRDGTGAYNEQFFGPGTRLTVL.

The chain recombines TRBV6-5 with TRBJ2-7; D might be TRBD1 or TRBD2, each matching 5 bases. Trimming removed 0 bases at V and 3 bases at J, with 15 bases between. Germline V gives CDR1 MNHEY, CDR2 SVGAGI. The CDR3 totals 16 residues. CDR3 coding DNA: TGTGCCAGCAGTTACTCGATGGCCGGGGCCAGCTACGAGCAGTACTTC. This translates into CASSYSMAGASYEQYF.

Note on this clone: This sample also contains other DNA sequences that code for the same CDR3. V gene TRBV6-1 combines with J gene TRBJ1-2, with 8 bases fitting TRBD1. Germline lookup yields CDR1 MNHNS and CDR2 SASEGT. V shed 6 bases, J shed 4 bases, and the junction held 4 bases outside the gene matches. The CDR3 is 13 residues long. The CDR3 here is CASRGQGGYGYTF. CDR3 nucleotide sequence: TGTGCCAGCAGAGGACAGGGCGGCTATGGCTACACCTTC.

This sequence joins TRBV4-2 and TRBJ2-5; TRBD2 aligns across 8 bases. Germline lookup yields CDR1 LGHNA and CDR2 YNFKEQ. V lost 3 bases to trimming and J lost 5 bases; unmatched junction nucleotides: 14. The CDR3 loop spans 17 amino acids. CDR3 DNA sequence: TGTGCCAGCAGCCATGCCCGCGGGGGAGCGGGGGATGAGACCCAGTACTTC. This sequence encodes CASSHARGGAGDETQYF.

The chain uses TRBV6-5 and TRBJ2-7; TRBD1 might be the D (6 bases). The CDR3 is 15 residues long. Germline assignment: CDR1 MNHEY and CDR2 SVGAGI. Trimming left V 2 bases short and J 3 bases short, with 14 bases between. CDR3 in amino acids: CASSYQGTPIYEQYF. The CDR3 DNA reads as TGTGCCAGCAGTTACCAGGGGACACCTATCTACGAGCAGTACTTC.

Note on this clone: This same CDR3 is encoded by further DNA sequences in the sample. As DNA, the CDR3 is TGCGCCAGCAGCTTACAACAGGGGGCCGCCTACGAGCAGTACTTC. The encoded protein is CASSLQQGAAYEQYF. The V gene is TRBV4-3, the J gene TRBJ2-7; 9 positions match TRBD1. Trimming removed 5 bases from V and 2 bases from J; junction bases left unmatched: 7. The germline CDR1 and CDR2 sequences are LGHNA and YSLEER. The CDR3 extends over 15 amino acids.

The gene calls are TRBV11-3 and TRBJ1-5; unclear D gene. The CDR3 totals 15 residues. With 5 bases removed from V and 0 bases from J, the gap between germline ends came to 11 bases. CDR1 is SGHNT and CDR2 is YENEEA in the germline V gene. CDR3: CASSPGRDSNQPQHF. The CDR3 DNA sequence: TGTGCCAGCAGCCCCGGACGAGATAGCAATCAGCCCCAGCATTTT.

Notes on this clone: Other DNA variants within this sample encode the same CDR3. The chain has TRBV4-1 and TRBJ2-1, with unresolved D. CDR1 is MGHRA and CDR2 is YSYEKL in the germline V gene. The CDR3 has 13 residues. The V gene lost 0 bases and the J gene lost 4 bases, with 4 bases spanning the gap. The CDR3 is CASSQERYNEQFF. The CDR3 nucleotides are TGCGCCAGCAGCCAAGAGAGATACAATGAGCAGTTCTTC.

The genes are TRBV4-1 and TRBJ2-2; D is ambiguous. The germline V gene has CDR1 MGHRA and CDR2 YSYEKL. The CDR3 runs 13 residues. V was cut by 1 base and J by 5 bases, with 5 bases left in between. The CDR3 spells CASSQAGTGELFF. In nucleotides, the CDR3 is TGCGCCAGCAGCCAAGCCGGTACCGGGGAGCTGTTTTTT.

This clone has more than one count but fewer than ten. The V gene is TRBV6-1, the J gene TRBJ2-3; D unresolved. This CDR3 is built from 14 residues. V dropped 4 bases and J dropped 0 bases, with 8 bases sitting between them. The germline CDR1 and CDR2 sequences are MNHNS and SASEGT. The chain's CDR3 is CASSGYASTDTQYF. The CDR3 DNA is TGTGCCAGCAGTGGTTATGCTAGCACAGATACGCAGTATTTT.

For the CDR3, the DNA is TGCGCCAGCAGCCAAGAGCCAGGTTCGGGTATATGGAATACGCAGTATTTT. Its translation: CASSQEPGSGIWNTQYF. The chain employs TRBV4-1 and TRBJ2-3; no firm D call. Looked up from germline, CDR1 is MGHRA and CDR2 is YSYEKL. This CDR3 is 17 amino acids long. Trimming stripped 0 bases from V and 7 bases from J, with 20 bases between.